What follows are 26 T cell receptor beta chains derived from one specimen sequenced in a study of cytomegalovirus exposure and HLA in healthy donors. PCR employed 60 Vbeta and 13 Jbeta primers. The repertoire was sequenced with immunoSEQ multiplex PCR; TCRdb's copy has only in-frame clones and lacks some. The sample has over 150,000 clones, about 80% seen once. Material: PBMCs. The receptors stem from a woman between 50 and 59 years old in good health and CMV-seronegative.

The chain is built from TRBV10-3 and TRBJ1-1; 7 nucleotides agree with TRBD1. The ends lost 7 bases at V and 0 bases at J; junction bases unmatched: 8. Germline CDR1 and CDR2: ENHRY and SYGVKD. The CDR3 is made up of 15 amino acids. CDR3 in DNA: TGTGCCATCAACAAAAACAGGGGCCTGAACACTGAAGCTTTCTTT. Translating gives CAINKNRGLNTEAFF.

A few counts support this clone. The V gene is TRBV4-2, the J gene TRBJ1-2; D perhaps matches TRBD1 (6 bases). This CDR3 spans 14 amino acids. Germline CDR1 LGHNA, CDR2 YNFKEQ. V lost 4 bases and J lost 6, with 15 bases in between. CDR3 coding DNA: TGTGCCAGCAGCCTAACGGGGGGCGCAGATGGCTACACCTTC. Its translation is CASSLTGGADGYTF.

This chain connects TRBV6-6 to TRBJ1-6, with D tentatively TRBD1 (5 bases). V was trimmed by 4 bases and J by 15 bases, leaving 25 bases between them. Germline V gene sequence: CDR1 MNHNY, CDR2 SVGAGI (reference sequence). The CDR3 runs to 16 residues. The chain's CDR3 is CASSLSQGPWAGNLHF. The CDR3 DNA follows: TGTGCCAGCAGTTTGTCTCAAGGCCCGTGGGCAGGGAACCTCCACTTT.

J is TRBJ2-1 and V is TRBV13; no clear D gene. The germline V gene encodes CDR1 PRHDT and CDR2 FYEKMQ (reference sequence). Trimming cost V 0 bases and J 10 bases, with 4 bases left between them. CDR3 length: 11 amino acids. The CDR3 here is CASSLGREQFF. DNA of the CDR3: TGTGCCAGCAGCTTAGGCAGGGAGCAGTTCTTC. The full variable domain, completed using reference TRBV13 and TRBJ2-1, is AAGVIQSPRHLIKEKRETATLKCYPIPRHDTVYWYQQGPGQDPQFLISFYEKMQSDKGSIPDRFSAQQFSDYHSELNMSSLELGDSALYFCASSLGREQFFGPGTRLTVL.

V gene TRBV6-5 combines with J gene TRBJ2-7; 7 nucleotides match TRBD1. V was pared by 7 bases and J by 3 bases, with 9 bases of the junction left unmatched. Germline lookup yields CDR1 MNHEY and CDR2 SVGAGI. The CDR3 length is 14 residues. CDR3 nucleotides: TGTGCCAGCACTCCCGGGACAGCATACTACGAGCAGTACTTC. This translates into CASTPGTAYYEQYF.

The CDR3 loop reads CASSLDLSYGYTF. The CDR3 DNA reads TGTGCCAGCAGCTTAGACCTTAGCTATGGCTACACCTTC. The chain combines TRBV7-9 with TRBJ1-2; D uncertain. The germline V and J ends were trimmed by 1 base and 4 bases, with 7 bases remaining between them. Germline CDR1 reads SEHNR; CDR2 reads FQNEAQ (reference sequence). The CDR3 is 13 residues long.

The gene calls are TRBV7-2 and TRBJ2-1; tentatively, D is TRBD2 (6 bases). This CDR3 region has 15 residues. Germline V gene lookup returns CDR1 SGHTA and CDR2 FQGNSA. Trimming removed 0 bases at V and 9 bases at J, with 15 bases between. The CDR3 coding sequence is TGTGCCAGCAGCTTAGCGCATTTGCGGGGTGTTGAGCAGTTCTTC. Protein product: CASSLAHLRGVEQFF.

This clone was detected once. CDR3 sequence: CASSFTPSGLSSYEQYF. CDR3 coding DNA: TGTGCCAGCAGTTTTACTCCTTCGGGACTGAGCTCCTACGAGCAGTACTTC. The chain employs TRBV28 and TRBJ2-7, with D perhaps matching TRBD2 (6 bases). Looked up from germline, CDR1 is MDHEN and CDR2 is SYDVKM. The CDR3 sequence is 17 residues long. V was trimmed by 3 bases and J by 0 bases, leaving 18 bases between them.

The chain links TRBV18 to TRBJ2-7, with TRBD2 matching over 7 bases. The CDR3 runs to 14 residues. The germline CDR1 and CDR2 sequences are KGHSH and LQKENI. Germline trimming cut 6 bases from V and 1 base from J; bases unmatched to any gene: 6. CDR3 coding DNA: TGTGCCAGCTCCCAGAGCGGGGTGTCCTACGAGCAGTACTTC. Translated: CASSQSGVSYEQYF.

V and J are TRBV5-4 and TRBJ1-2; weak D call: TRBD1 (6 bases). V lost 4 bases and J lost 7, with 11 bases in between. The CDR3 is 12 residues long. Per germline, CDR1 SGHNT and CDR2 YYREEE (reference sequence). CDR3 sequence reads: CASSALRGGYTF. CDR3 DNA sequence: TGTGCCAGCAGCGCCCTCAGGGGTGGCTACACCTTC.

The V gene is TRBV7-9, the J gene TRBJ2-1; TRBD2 agrees at 9 bases. The CDR3 has 16 residues. Germline CDR1 and CDR2: SEHNR and FQNEAQ (reference sequence). V shed 0 bases, J shed 6 bases, and the junction held 6 bases outside the gene matches. The CDR3 loop is CASSLAGASGINEQFF. In nucleotides, the CDR3 is TGTGCCAGCAGCTTAGCGGGGGCTAGCGGGATCAATGAGCAGTTCTTC.

This chain joins TRBV6-4 and TRBJ1-1; weak D call: TRBD1 (6 bases). This CDR3 has 13 residues. CDR1 and CDR2 (germline): MRHNA, SNTAGT. The V end was cut by 3 bases, the J end by 4 bases, with 9 bases between. The CDR3 DNA reads TGTGCCAGCAGTGAGGGGGCAGGCACTGAAGCTTTCTTT. Amino acid sequence: CASSEGAGTEAFF.

This clone was observed a single time. V usage is TRBV2 and J usage is TRBJ2-2; 7 positions match TRBD2. CDR3 length: 16 amino acids. Per germline, CDR1 SNHLY and CDR2 FYNNEI. The V and J ends lost 1 base and 1 base, in that order; junction bases with no gene match: 3. In DNA, the CDR3 is TGTGCCAGCAGTGAAGGCCTAGCGGAGAACACCGGGGAGCTGTTTTTT. Its translation: CASSEGLAENTGELFF.

The chain links TRBV19 to TRBJ2-7; maybe TRBD2 (6 bases). Germline lookup yields CDR1 LNHDA and CDR2 SQIVND (reference sequence). CDR3 length: 13 residues. Trimming stripped 5 bases from V and 3 bases from J, with 11 bases between. This chain's CDR3 is CASSPRGIYEQYF. For the CDR3, the DNA is TGTGCCAGTAGTCCGCGGGGTATCTACGAGCAGTACTTC. Full variable domain (remainder filled in from reference TRBV19 and TRBJ2-7): DGGITQSPKYLFRKEGQNVTLSCEQNLNHDAMYWYRQDPGQGLRLIYYSQIVNDFQKGDIAEGYSVSREKKESFPLTVTSAQKNPTAFYLCASSPRGIYEQYFGPGTRLTVT.

The chain combines TRBV6-5 with TRBJ1-1; the D is unclear. Germline CDR1 reads MNHEY; CDR2 reads SVGAGI. The CDR3 sequence is 14 residues long. The V end was cut by 0 bases, the J end by 4 bases, with 9 bases between. CDR3 in DNA: TGTGCCAGCAGTTACTCGGGAGTTGGCACTGAAGCTTTCTTT. Residues: CASSYSGVGTEAFF.

The chain has TRBV7-8 and TRBJ1-2; 8 nucleotides align to TRBD1. J lost 4 bases, V lost 3 bases, and 7 bases had no gene match. CDR1 is SGHVS, CDR2 FQNEAQ, per germline. The CDR3 loop spans 15 amino acids. The CDR3 reads CASSLSRGHSYGYTF. The CDR3 coding sequence is TGTGCCAGCAGCTTGAGCAGGGGGCACTCCTATGGCTACACCTTC.

The rearrangement uses TRBV7-2 and TRBJ1-5; D not certain. Between the trimmed V and J ends, which lost 1 base and 0 bases, there was a span of 7 bases. This CDR3 spans 15 amino acids. The V gene's germline CDR1 is SGHTA and CDR2 FQGNSA. The CDR3 loop is CASSLGGPSNQPQHF. The CDR3 DNA follows: TGTGCCAGCAGCTTAGGAGGTCCTAGCAATCAGCCCCAGCATTTT.

The chain is built from TRBV5-1 and TRBJ1-1; the D gene is possibly TRBD1 (5 bases). From germline, CDR1 is SGHRS and CDR2 YFSETQ. V was clipped by 1 base and J by 2 bases, with 15 bases between them. The CDR3 length is 16 residues. This CDR3 reads CASSLFGRQPNTEAFF. The CDR3 region has the DNA TGCGCCAGCAGCTTGTTCGGTCGACAGCCTAACACTGAAGCTTTCTTT. The whole variable domain, filled in from reference TRBV5-1 and TRBJ1-1, reads KAGVTQTPRYLIKTRGQQVTLSCSPISGHRSVSWYQQTPGQGLQFLFEYFSETQRNKGNFPGRFSGRQFSNSRSEMNVSTLELGDSALYLCASSLFGRQPNTEAFFGQGTRLTVV.

V usage is TRBV4-1 and J usage is TRBJ1-2; 9 positions match TRBD1. The CDR3 sequence is 14 residues long. Trimming at V came to 3 bases and at J to 8 bases, leaving 7 bases not matched to a gene. Germline CDR1 reads MGHRA; CDR2 reads YSYEKL. The CDR3 DNA reads as TGCGCCAGCAGCCACACCGGGACAGGGAAAGGCTACACCTTC. Translation: CASSHTGTGKGYTF.

This clone was observed a few times. The chain combines TRBV5-5 with TRBJ1-5; the D gene is possibly TRBD1 (5 bases). The CDR3 consists of 17 residues. Germline CDR1 reads SGHKS; CDR2 reads YYEKEE (reference sequence). The germline V and J ends were trimmed by 0 bases and 5 bases, with 18 bases remaining between them. DNA for the CDR3: TGTGCCAGCAGCTTGGCCTTGATCGGCAGGGCGGATCAGCCCCAGCATTTT. This encodes CASSLALIGRADQPQHF.

The rearrangement joins TRBV6-4 to TRBJ2-1; TRBD1 agrees at 11 bases. Germline CDR1 MRHNA, CDR2 SNTAGT. The CDR3 totals 14 residues. With 3 bases clipped from V and 8 bases from J, the junction kept 3 bases outside the gene matches. The CDR3 here is CASSEGQGADEQFF. The CDR3 DNA follows: TGTGCCAGCAGTGAAGGACAGGGGGCCGATGAGCAGTTCTTC.

This rearrangement joins TRBV28 to TRBJ1-5; a possible D gene is TRBD1 (6 bases). The CDR3 totals 14 residues. Trimming shortened V by 6 bases and J by 2 bases, and 11 bases separated the two germline ends. Germline V gives CDR1 MDHEN, CDR2 SYDVKM. The CDR3 sequence is CASRTGIGNQPQHF. The CDR3 nucleotides are TGTGCCAGCAGGACAGGTATTGGCAATCAGCCCCAGCATTTT.

The chain combines TRBV2 with TRBJ1-1; D uncertain. From germline, CDR1 is SNHLY and CDR2 FYNNEI. CDR3 length: 14 residues. The ends were cut back, 8 bases at V and 0 bases at J, with 13 bases in the middle. The CDR3 reads CASRREVMNTEAFF. The DNA of the CDR3 is TGTGCCAGCCGGCGCGAGGTTATGAACACTGAAGCTTTCTTT.

This clone has just one count. The chain links TRBV4-2 to TRBJ2-7, with 8 bases matching TRBD1. The ends lost 5 bases at V and 2 bases at J; junction bases unmatched: 8. Germline V lookup: CDR1 LGHNA, CDR2 YNFKEQ. This CDR3 spans 15 amino acids. In DNA form, the CDR3 reads TGTGCCAGCAGCTCCTGGACAGGGAAAGCCTACGAGCAGTACTTC. This translates into CASSSWTGKAYEQYF.

This rearrangement joins TRBV19 to TRBJ1-6; D remains unclear. Germline lookup yields CDR1 LNHDA and CDR2 SQIVND (reference sequence). V was trimmed by 1 base and J by 8 bases, leaving 9 bases between them. The CDR3 has 14 amino acids. As DNA, the CDR3 is TGTGCCAGTAGTATAGGACCCGGGGATTCACCCCTCCACTTT. Protein sequence: CASSIGPGDSPLHF. Full variable domain (outside the CDR3, taken from reference TRBV19 and TRBJ1-6): DGGITQSPKYLFRKEGQNVTLSCEQNLNHDAMYWYRQDPGQGLRLIYYSQIVNDFQKGDIAEGYSVSREKKESFPLTVTSAQKNPTAFYLCASSIGPGDSPLHFGNGTRLTVT.

This clone occurred once. The genes are TRBV5-8 and TRBJ2-1; the match to TRBD2 covers 8 bases. Trimming at V came to 0 bases and at J to 4 bases, leaving 6 bases not matched to a gene. Germline CDR1 reads SGHTS; CDR2 reads YDEGEE. The CDR3 runs 16 residues. The CDR3 sequence: CASSLVSSGGYNEQFF. CDR3 bases: TGTGCCAGCAGCTTGGTGTCCAGCGGGGGTTACAATGAGCAGTTCTTC.